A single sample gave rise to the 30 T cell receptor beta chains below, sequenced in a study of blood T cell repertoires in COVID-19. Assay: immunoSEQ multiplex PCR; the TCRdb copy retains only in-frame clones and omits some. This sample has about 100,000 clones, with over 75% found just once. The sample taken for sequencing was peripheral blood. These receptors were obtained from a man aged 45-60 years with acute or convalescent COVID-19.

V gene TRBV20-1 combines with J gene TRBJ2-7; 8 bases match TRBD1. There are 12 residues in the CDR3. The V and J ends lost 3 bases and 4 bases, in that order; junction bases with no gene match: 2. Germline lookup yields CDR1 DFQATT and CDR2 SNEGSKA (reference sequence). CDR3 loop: CSASDRGYEQYF. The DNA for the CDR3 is TGCAGTGCTAGTGACAGGGGTTACGAGCAGTACTTC.

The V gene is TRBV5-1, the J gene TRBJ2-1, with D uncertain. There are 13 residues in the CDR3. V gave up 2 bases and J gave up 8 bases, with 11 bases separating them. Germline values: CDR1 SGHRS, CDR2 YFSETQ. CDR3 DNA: TGCGCCAGCAGCTTTCGTTCAAGCGATGAGCAGTTCTTC. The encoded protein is CASSFRSSDEQFF.

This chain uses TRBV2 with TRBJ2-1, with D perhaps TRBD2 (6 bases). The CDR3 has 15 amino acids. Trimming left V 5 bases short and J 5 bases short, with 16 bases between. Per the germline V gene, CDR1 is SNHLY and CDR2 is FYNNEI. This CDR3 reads CASSSPGLVNNEQFF. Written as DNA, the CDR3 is TGTGCCAGCAGTTCACCGGGACTGGTGAACAATGAGCAGTTCTTC.

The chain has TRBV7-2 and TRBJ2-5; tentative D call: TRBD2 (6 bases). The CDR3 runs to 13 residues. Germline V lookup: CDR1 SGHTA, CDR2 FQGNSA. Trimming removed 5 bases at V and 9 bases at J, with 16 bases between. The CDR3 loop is CASSPDPSGAQYF. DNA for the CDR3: TGTGCCAGCAGCCCCGACCCCTCGGGGGCCCAGTACTTC.

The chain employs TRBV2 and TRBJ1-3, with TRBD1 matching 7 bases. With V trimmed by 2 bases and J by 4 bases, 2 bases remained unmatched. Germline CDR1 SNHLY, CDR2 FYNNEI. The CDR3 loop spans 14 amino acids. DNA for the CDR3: TGTGCCAGCAGTGAACGACAGGGAGGAAACACCATATATTTT. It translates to CASSERQGGNTIYF. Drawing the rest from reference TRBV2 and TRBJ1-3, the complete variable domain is EPEVTQTPSHQVTQMGQEVILRCVPISNHLYFYWYRQILGQKVEFLVSFYNNEISEKSEIFDDQFSVERPDGSNFTLKIRSTKLEDSAMYFCASSERQGGNTIYFGEGSWLTVV.

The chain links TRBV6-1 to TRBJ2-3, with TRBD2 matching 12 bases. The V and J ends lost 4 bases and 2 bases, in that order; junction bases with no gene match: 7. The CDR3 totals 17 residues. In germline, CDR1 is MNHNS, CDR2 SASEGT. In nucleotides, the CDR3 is TGTGCCAGCAGTGCTCCCGGACTAGCGGGAAACACAGATACGCAGTATTTT. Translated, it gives CASSAPGLAGNTDTQYF.

In nucleotides, the CDR3 is TGCGCCAGCAGCCAACCGCTAGGTCCCTACGAGCAGTACTTC. Protein product: CASSQPLGPYEQYF. The chain carries TRBV4-1 and TRBJ2-7; D gene uncertain. V dropped 2 bases and J dropped 2 bases, with 10 bases sitting between them. From germline, CDR1 is MGHRA and CDR2 YSYEKL. The CDR3 is made up of 14 amino acids.

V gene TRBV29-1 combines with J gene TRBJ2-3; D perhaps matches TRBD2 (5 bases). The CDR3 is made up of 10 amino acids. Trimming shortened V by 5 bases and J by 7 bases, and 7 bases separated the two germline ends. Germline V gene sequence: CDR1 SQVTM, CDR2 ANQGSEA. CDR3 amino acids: CSVLANTQYF. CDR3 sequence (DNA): TGCAGCGTTCTAGCTAATACGCAGTATTTT.

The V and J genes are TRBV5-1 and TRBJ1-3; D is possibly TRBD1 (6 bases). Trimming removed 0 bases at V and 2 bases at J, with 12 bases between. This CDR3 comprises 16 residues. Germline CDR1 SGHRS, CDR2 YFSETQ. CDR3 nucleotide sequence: TGCGCCAGCAGCTTGGCCGAAGGGGGACCTGGAAACACCATATATTTT. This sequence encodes CASSLAEGGPGNTIYF.

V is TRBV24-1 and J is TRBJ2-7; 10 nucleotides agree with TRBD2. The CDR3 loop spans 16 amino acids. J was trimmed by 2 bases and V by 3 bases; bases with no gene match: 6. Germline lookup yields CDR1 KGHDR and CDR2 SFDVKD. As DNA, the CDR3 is TGTGCCACCAGTGATCCTACTAGCGGGAAGACCTACGAGCAGTACTTC. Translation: CATSDPTSGKTYEQYF.

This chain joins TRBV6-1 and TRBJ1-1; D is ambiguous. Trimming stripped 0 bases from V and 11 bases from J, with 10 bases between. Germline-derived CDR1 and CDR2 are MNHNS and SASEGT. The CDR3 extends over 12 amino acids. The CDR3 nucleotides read TGTGCCAGCAGTGAAGCGGGTGGCAGGGCTTTCTTT. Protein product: CASSEAGGRAFF.

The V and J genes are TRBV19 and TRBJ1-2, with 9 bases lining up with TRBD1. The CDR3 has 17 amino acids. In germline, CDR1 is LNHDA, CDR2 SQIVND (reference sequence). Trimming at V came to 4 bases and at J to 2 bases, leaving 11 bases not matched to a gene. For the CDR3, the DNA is TGTGCCAGTAGTAAAGCCGGGACAGGGTCCCGAAACTATGGCTACACCTTC. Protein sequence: CASSKAGTGSRNYGYTF.

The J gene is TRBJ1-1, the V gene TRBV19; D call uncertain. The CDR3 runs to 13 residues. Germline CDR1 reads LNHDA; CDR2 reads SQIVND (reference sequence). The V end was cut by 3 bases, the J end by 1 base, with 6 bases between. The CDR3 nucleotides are TGTGCCAGTAGTATTGGCACGAACACTGAAGCTTTCTTT. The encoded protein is CASSIGTNTEAFF.

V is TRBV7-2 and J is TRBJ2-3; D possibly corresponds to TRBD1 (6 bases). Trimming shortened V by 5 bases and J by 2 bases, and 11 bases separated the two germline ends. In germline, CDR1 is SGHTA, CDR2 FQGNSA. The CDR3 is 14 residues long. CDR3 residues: CASSRGIDTDTQYF. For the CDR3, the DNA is TGTGCCAGCAGCAGGGGGATCGACACAGATACGCAGTATTTT. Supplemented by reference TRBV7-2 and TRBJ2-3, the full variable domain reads GAGVSQSPSNKVTEKGKDVELRCDPISGHTALYWYRQSLGQGLEFLIYFQGNSAPDKSGLPSDRFSAERTGGSVSTLTIQRTQQEDSAVYLCASSRGIDTDTQYFGPGTRLTVL.

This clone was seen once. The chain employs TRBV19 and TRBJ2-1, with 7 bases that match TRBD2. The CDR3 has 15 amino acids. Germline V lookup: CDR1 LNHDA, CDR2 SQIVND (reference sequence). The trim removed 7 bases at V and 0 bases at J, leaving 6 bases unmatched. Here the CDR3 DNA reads TGTGCCAGTATCAGCAGCGGGATCTCCTACAATGAGCAGTTCTTC. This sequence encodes CASISSGISYNEQFF.

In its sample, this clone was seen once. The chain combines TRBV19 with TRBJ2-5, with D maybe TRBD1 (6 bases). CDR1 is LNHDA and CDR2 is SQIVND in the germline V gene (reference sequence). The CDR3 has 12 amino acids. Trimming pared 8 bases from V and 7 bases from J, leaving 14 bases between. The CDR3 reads CASGQLLGTQYF. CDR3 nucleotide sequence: TGTGCCAGTGGACAGTTATTAGGGACCCAGTACTTC.

The CDR3, as DNA: TGTGCCAGCAGCCAATCAGCGGAGTCGATCAAGCAGTACTTC. The encoded protein is CASSQSAESIKQYF. The rearrangement uses TRBV3-1 (or the pseudogene TRBV3-2) and TRBJ2-7; tentatively, D is TRBD2 (5 bases). The V gene's germline CDR1 is LGHDT and CDR2 YNNKEL (reference sequence). Trimming stripped 2 bases from V and 8 bases from J, with 16 bases between. The CDR3 is made up of 14 amino acids.

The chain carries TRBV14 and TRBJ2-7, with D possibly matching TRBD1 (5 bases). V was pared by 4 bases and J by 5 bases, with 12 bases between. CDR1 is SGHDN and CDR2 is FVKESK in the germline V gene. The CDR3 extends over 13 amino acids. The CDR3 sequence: CASSLRDSDEQYF. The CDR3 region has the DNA TGTGCCAGCAGCCTAAGAGACAGCGACGAGCAGTACTTC.

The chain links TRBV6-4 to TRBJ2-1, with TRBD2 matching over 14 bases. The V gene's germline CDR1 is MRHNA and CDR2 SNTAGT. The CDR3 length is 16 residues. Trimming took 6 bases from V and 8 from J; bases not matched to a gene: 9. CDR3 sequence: CASRIGGTSGRDEQFF. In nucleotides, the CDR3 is TGTGCCAGCAGGATCGGGGGGACTAGCGGGAGAGATGAGCAGTTCTTC.

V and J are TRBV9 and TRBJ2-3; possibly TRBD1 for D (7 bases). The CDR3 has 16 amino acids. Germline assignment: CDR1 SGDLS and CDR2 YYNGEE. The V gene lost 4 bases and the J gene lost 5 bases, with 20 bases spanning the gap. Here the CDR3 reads CASSPRQGGIRDTQYF. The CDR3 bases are TGTGCCAGCAGCCCGCGACAGGGCGGGATTCGAGATACGCAGTATTTT.

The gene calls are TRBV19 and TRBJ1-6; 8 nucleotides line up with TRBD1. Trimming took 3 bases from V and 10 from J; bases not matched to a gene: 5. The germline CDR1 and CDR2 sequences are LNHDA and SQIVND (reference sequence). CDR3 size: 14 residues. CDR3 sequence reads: CASSIPDRDSPLHF. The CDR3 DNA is TGTGCCAGTAGTATCCCGGACAGGGACTCACCCCTCCACTTT.

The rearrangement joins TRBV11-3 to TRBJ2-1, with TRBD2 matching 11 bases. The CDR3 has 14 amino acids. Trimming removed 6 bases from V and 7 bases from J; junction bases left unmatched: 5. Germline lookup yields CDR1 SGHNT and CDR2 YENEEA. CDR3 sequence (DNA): TGTGCCAGCAGGCAACCTAGCGGGAGGAATGAGCAGTTCTTC. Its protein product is CASRQPSGRNEQFF.

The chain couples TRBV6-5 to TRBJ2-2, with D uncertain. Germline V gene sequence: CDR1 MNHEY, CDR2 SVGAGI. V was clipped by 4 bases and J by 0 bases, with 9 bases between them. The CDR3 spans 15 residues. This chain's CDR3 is CASSSLVANTGELFF. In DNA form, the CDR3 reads TGTGCCAGCAGTTCACTGGTAGCGAACACCGGGGAGCTGTTTTTT.

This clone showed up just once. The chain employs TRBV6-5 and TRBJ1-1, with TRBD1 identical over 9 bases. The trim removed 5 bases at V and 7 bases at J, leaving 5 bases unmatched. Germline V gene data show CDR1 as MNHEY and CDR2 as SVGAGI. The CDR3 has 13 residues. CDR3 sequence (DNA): TGTGCCAGCAGTCGCCCGACAGGGGGTGAAGCTTTCTTT. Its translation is CASSRPTGGEAFF.

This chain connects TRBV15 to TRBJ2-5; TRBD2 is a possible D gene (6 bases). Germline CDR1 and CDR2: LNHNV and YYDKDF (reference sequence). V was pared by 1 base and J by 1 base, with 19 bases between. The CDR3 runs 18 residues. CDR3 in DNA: TGTGCCACCAGCAGAGCTTTGTATGCCGGAGGGCTCCAAGAGACCCAGTACTTC. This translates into CATSRALYAGGLQETQYF.

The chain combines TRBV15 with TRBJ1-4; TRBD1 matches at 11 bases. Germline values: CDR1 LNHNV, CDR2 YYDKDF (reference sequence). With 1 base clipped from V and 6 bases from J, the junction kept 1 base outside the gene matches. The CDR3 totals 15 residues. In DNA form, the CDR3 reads TGTGCCACCAGCAGAGGGGGACAGGGGGATGAAAAACTGTTTTTT. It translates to CATSRGGQGDEKLFF.

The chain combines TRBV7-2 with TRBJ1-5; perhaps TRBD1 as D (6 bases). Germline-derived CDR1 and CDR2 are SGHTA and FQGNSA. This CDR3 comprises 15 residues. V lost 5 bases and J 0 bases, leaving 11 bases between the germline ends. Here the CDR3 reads CASSDRGHSNQPQHF. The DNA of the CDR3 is TGTGCCAGCAGCGACCGGGGACATAGCAATCAGCCCCAGCATTTT.

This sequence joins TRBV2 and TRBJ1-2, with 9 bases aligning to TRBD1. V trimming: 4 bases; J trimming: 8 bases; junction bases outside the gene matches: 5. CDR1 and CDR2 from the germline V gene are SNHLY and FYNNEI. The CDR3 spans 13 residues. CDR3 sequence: CASSGDRVVGYTF. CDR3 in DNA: TGTGCCAGCAGTGGGGACAGGGTAGTGGGCTACACCTTC.

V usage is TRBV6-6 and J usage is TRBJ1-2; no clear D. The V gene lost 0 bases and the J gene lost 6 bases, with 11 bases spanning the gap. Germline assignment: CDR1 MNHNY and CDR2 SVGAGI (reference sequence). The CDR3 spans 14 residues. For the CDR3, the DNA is TGTGCCAGCAGTTACTCCGGAGACCCCGATGGCTACACCTTC. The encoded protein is CASSYSGDPDGYTF.

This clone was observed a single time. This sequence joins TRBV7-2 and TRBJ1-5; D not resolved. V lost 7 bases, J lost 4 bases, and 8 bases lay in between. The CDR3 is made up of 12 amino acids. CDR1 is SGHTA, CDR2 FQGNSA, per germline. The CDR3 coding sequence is TGTGCCAGCAACAACGGGAATCAGCCCCAGCATTTT. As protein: CASNNGNQPQHF.